These 21 T cell receptor beta chains were sequenced from one sample in a study of T cells after yellow fever vaccination. One entry per CDR3 protein results from TCRdb running MiXCR on the 5' RACE reads. The profile shows 25,000 to 35,000 distinct CDR3 sequences, less than 6.5% of them singletons. The sample consisted of CD8+ T cells sorted from PBMCs, taken 10 days after the yellow fever booster vaccination. Every receptor here comes from a man aged 30 to 39 who received the YFV17D yellow fever vaccine.

Many counts were recorded for this clonotype. The rearrangement joins TRBV12-3 or TRBV12-4 to TRBJ2-2; 8 bases align to TRBD2. The CDR3 is made up of 15 amino acids. Trimming cost V 6 bases and J 4 bases; bases outside gene matches: 7. The CDR3: CASSPLREGTGELFF. The CDR3 DNA reads TGTGCCAGCAGCCCCCTCCGGGAGGGCACCGGGGAGCTGTTTTTT.

This clonotype was seen ten or more times. CDR3 in DNA: TGCAGTGCTAGAGGTACTAGCGGGATCATCTCCTACAATGAGCAGTTCTTC. It yields the protein CSARGTSGIISYNEQFF. The chain uses TRBV20-1 and TRBJ2-1, with 10 bases identical to TRBD2. The germline CDR1 and CDR2 sequences are DFQATT and SNEGSKA (reference sequence). The CDR3 is made up of 17 amino acids. V lost 1 base to trimming and J lost 0 bases; unmatched junction nucleotides: 6.

This clonotype was recorded many times. This chain joins TRBV14 and TRBJ2-7, with D uncertain. The V end lost 1 base, the J end lost 2 bases, and 15 bases lay between the germline ends. The germline V gene encodes CDR1 SGHDN and CDR2 FVKESK. This CDR3 has 16 amino acids. The CDR3 sequence is CASSQALGRWTYEQYF. For the CDR3, the DNA is TGTGCCAGCAGCCAAGCTTTGGGCAGATGGACCTACGAGCAGTACTTC.

This clonotype was counted ten times or more. The gene calls are TRBV7-3 and TRBJ2-1, with 10 bases matching TRBD2. Losses at the gene ends were 1 base for V and 2 bases for J; bases not matched to a gene: 5. From germline, CDR1 is SGHTA and CDR2 FQGTGA. The CDR3 totals 17 residues. In DNA form, the CDR3 reads TGTGCCAGCAGCTTAAGCCCTAGCGGGAGTCCCTACAATGAGCAGTTCTTC. Translated: CASSLSPSGSPYNEQFF.

This clonotype appeared a single time. Possible read error: a much larger clone is one base away. The chain carries TRBV9 and TRBJ2-3; no definite D call. The CDR3 loop spans 13 amino acids. V gave up 6 bases and J gave up 5 bases, with 13 bases separating them. In germline, CDR1 is SGDLS, CDR2 YYNGEE. CDR3 in amino acids: CASTTDTIDTQYF. The CDR3 DNA reads as TGTGCCAGCACCACCGACACAATAGATACGCAGTATTTT.

This clonotype was found many times. The chain couples TRBV19 to TRBJ2-1; no definite D call. CDR3 size: 13 residues. V was trimmed by 3 bases and J by 5 bases, leaving 8 bases between them. CDR1 and CDR2 (germline): LNHDA, SQIVND (reference sequence). CDR3 amino acids: CASSMELNNEQFF. The CDR3 DNA follows: TGTGCCAGTAGTATGGAACTAAACAATGAGCAGTTCTTC.

This clonotype was detected ten times or more. The V and J genes are TRBV12-3 or TRBV12-4 and TRBJ1-2, with D possibly TRBD1 on 5 matching bases. This CDR3 region has 13 residues. The ends were cut back, 4 bases at V and 4 bases at J, with 10 bases in the middle. Written as DNA, the CDR3 is TGTGCCAGCAGTTCCGGGACGGTCTATGGCTACACCTTC. Translated, it gives CASSSGTVYGYTF.

In this sample, this clonotype turned up many times. This chain links TRBV20-1 with TRBJ2-7, with D maybe TRBD2 (6 bases). Trimming shortened V by 1 base and J by 2 bases, and 15 bases separated the two germline ends. This CDR3 spans 15 amino acids. CDR1 and CDR2 (germline): DFQATT, SNEGSKA (reference sequence). CDR3: CSARGGSGQPYEQYF. As DNA, the CDR3 is TGCAGTGCTAGAGGTGGCAGCGGGCAGCCCTACGAGCAGTACTTC.

Ten or more counts support this clonotype. This chain connects TRBV7-2 to TRBJ2-1; D possibly matches TRBD1 or TRBD2 (5 bases each). The CDR3 runs to 12 residues. Germline CDR1 SGHTA, CDR2 FQGNSA. V was pared by 4 bases and J by 4 bases, with 5 bases between. CDR3 in DNA: TGTGCCAGCAGCTGGGGGTACAATGAGCAGTTCTTC. Amino acid sequence: CASSWGYNEQFF.

This clonotype appeared many times. The chain joins TRBV25-1 to TRBJ2-1; D is tentatively TRBD1 or TRBD2 (7 bases each). From germline, CDR1 is MGHDK and CDR2 SYGVNS. The CDR3 is made up of 16 amino acids. The V and J ends lost 6 bases and 4 bases respectively, with 19 bases between them. CDR3 in amino acids: CASSLPGGGYYNEQFF. Here the CDR3 DNA reads TGTGCCAGCAGCCTCCCAGGGGGGGGATATTACAATGAGCAGTTCTTC.

This clonotype has a count of ten or more. The chain links TRBV27 to TRBJ2-7, with D perhaps matching TRBD1 or TRBD2 (6 bases each). This CDR3 contains 15 residues. The germline CDR1 and CDR2 sequences are MNHEY and SMNVEV (reference sequence). Trimming shortened V by 4 bases and J by 6 bases, and 19 bases separated the two germline ends. This CDR3 is CASSSDAGQYLEQYF. The CDR3 DNA is TGTGCCAGCAGTTCGGATGCGGGACAATACCTCGAGCAGTACTTC.

The table lists this clonotype with many counts. The chain is built from TRBV11-2 and TRBJ2-7, with 9 nucleotides matching TRBD2. The CDR3 consists of 15 residues. The germline gives CDR1 SGHAT, CDR2 FQNNGV. The J segment lost 2 bases and the V segment lost 5 bases, leaving 7 bases of the junction unmatched. CDR3 DNA: TGTGCCAGCAGCCCTTCGGGACTAGCCACCTACGAGCAGTACTTC. Translated, it gives CASSPSGLATYEQYF.

This clonotype has at least ten counts. The chain links TRBV10-3 to TRBJ2-7; 10 bases are shared with TRBD2. V gave up 3 bases and J gave up 7 bases; unmatched junction bases: 9. The CDR3 contains 15 residues. The germline V gene has CDR1 ENHRY and CDR2 SYGVKD. The CDR3 bases are TGTGCCATCAGTGATTCTCTAGCGGGGGCCTTTGAGCAGTACTTC. It codes for CAISDSLAGAFEQYF.

This clonotype was counted at least ten times. The chain joins TRBV11-2 to TRBJ1-4, with D possibly matching TRBD1 (5 bases). CDR3 length equals 14 residues. Between the trimmed V and J ends, which lost 3 bases and 7 bases, there was a span of 12 bases. Germline V gives CDR1 SGHAT, CDR2 FQNNGV. The CDR3 is CASSLGGMGEKLFF. The CDR3, as DNA: TGTGCCAGCAGCTTGGGGGGAATGGGTGAAAAACTGTTTTTT.

This clonotype has at least ten counts. The germline gene is not matched at one end of the junction; a read error may be the cause. The rearrangement links TRBV4-3 to TRBJ2-3; D is possibly TRBD2 (6 bases). This CDR3 has 17 residues. Germline values: CDR1 LGHNA, CDR2 YSLEER. CDR3 region: CAISQDGPLFSGDTQYF. The CDR3 bases are TGCGCCATCAGCCAAGATGGTCCTCTCTTTAGCGGAGATACGCAGTATTTT.

The table lists this clonotype with many counts. The V gene is TRBV5-1, the J gene TRBJ2-3, with 11 positions matching TRBD2. The CDR3 is 16 residues long. Germline loops: CDR1 SGHRS, CDR2 YFSETQ. V lost 4 bases, J lost 5 bases, and 9 bases stayed unmatched. The CDR3 bases are TGCGCCAGCAGCGACATACTAGCGGGAGCCGGAGATACGCAGTATTTT. This codes for CASSDILAGAGDTQYF. The whole variable domain, remainder taken from reference TRBV5-1 and TRBJ2-3, is KAGVTQTPRYLIKTRGQQVTLSCSPISGHRSVSWYQQTPGQGLQFLFEYFSETQRNKGNFPGRFSGRQFSNSRSEMNVSTLELGDSALYLCASSDILAGAGDTQYFGPGTRLTVL.

This clonotype has ten or more counts. CDR3 in amino acids: CSVDQKTQYF. DNA for the CDR3: TGCAGCGTTGATCAGAAGACGCAGTATTTT. This sequence joins TRBV29-1 and TRBJ2-3; no definite D call. Germline assignment: CDR1 SQVTM and CDR2 ANQGSEA. Trimming stripped 3 bases from V and 9 bases from J, with 7 bases between. The CDR3 has 10 amino acids.

This clonotype came up many times. At one end, the junction sequence differs from germline, possibly due to a read error. V usage is TRBV2 and J usage is TRBJ2-5; D gene ambiguous. Germline lookup yields CDR1 SNHLY and CDR2 FYNNEI. This CDR3 spans 12 amino acids. The CDR3 coding sequence is TGTGCCAGCATACACCTCCAAGAGGCCCAGTACTTC. Residues: CASIHLQEAQYF.

This clonotype was found many times. The chain is built from TRBV7-9 and TRBJ2-7; D possibly corresponds to TRBD1 (6 bases). Germline CDR1 is SEHNR and CDR2 is FQNEAQ (reference sequence). CDR3 length: 17 amino acids. With 5 bases removed from V and 3 bases from J, the gap between germline ends came to 23 bases. In nucleotides, the CDR3 is TGTGCCAGCAGCCAATCCCTAGGGGACACGCGAGACTACGAGCAGTACTTC. Residues: CASSQSLGDTRDYEQYF.

This clonotype was counted at least ten times. CDR3 nucleotides: TGCAGTGCTAGAGATATGAGCGGGAGGGCCTTTGAGCAGTTCTTC. It encodes CSARDMSGRAFEQFF. This sequence joins TRBV20-1 and TRBJ2-1, with 10 positions matching TRBD2. Trimming at V came to 0 bases and at J to 9 bases, leaving 8 bases not matched to a gene. CDR1 DFQATT and CDR2 SNEGSKA come from the germline V gene (reference sequence). CDR3 length equals 15 residues.

This clonotype was detected only a few times. The CDR3 spells CASTIAGGRAYNEQFF. DNA for the CDR3: TGTGCCAGCACCATAGCGGGAGGGCGCGCCTACAATGAGCAGTTCTTC. The chain links TRBV7-9 to TRBJ2-1; 11 positions agree with TRBD2. From germline, CDR1 is SEHNR and CDR2 FQNEAQ (reference sequence). The J segment lost 2 bases and the V segment lost 7 bases, leaving 7 bases of the junction unmatched. The CDR3 extends over 16 amino acids.